This TCR beta chain was retrieved from a study of blood T cell repertoires in COVID-19. Study-wide context: Specimens from acute and convalescent COVID-19 originated in the United States, Italy and Spain.

Authors' analysis steps: Reference gene primer amplification gave nucleated cell count estimates. Here immunoSEQ multiplex PCR was the method, and the copy in TCRdb shows in-frame clones only, minus some. V, J and clone size were drawn from that table, and D and trimming were deduced from the DNA. The table lists 250,000 to 300,000 clones, 88% of them singletons. V was pared by 9 bases and J by 10 bases, with 15 bases between. This CDR3 comprises 11 residues. Germline-derived CDR1 and CDR2 are MNHEY and SMNVEV (reference sequence). Participant-given clinical history determined each cohort assignment. This clonotype originated in a woman aged 25-40 years who had recovered from COVID-19. Source material: PBMCs or T cells enriched from blood (not recorded which). This sequence joins TRBV27 and TRBJ1-1; weak D call: TRBD1 (6 bases). CDR3 in amino acids: CASFGGAGAFF. Written as DNA, the CDR3 is TGTGCCAGTTTTGGGGGGGCGGGAGCTTTCTTT.